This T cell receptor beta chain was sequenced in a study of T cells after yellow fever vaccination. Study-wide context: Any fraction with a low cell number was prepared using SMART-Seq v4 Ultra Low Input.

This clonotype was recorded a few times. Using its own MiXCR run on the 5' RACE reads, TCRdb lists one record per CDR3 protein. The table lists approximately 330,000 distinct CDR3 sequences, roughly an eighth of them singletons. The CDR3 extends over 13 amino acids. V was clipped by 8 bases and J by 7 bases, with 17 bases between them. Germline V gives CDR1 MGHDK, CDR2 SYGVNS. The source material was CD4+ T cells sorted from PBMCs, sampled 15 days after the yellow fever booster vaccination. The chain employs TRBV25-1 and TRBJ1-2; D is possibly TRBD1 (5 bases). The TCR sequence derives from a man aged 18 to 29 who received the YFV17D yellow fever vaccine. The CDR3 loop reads CASGGVGTGGYTF. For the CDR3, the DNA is TGTGCCAGCGGAGGAGTAGGGACGGGTGGCTACACCTTC.